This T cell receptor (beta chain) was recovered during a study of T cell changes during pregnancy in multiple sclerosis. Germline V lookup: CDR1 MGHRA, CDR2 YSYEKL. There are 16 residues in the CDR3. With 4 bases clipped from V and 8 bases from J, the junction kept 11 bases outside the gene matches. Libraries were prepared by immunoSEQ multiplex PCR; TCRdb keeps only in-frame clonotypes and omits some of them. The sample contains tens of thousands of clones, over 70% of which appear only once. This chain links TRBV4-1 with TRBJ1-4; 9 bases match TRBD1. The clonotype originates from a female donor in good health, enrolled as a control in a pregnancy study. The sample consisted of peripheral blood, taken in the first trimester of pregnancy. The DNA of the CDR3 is TGCGCCAGCAGCCCCGGGGGACAGGGATTCGGCGAAAAACTGTTTTTT. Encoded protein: CASSPGGQGFGEKLFF.